This TCR beta chain comes out of a study of T cell responses to AZD1222 COVID-19 vaccine. For the study at large: The analysis combined second doses at about 4 or about 12 weeks. Findings of the study overall: Baseline seropositives among AZD1222 recipients totaled only five to seven. It should be noted that donors were predominantly white British and more often female, and clonal diversity was possibly underestimated.

Profiling relied on immunoSEQ multiplex PCR, and the TCRdb table lists in-frame clones only, not all of them. The repertoire holds some 180,000 clones, 92% seen once, with 1% to 1.5% in the top ten. In the case of this clone: What it binds is not known.

CDR1 and CDR2 from the germline V gene are SGHTA and FQGNSA. CDR3 length equals 17 residues. V shed 2 bases and J shed 3 bases, with 19 bases lying between them. The sequencing used peripheral blood, collected on day 0 of AZD1222 vaccination. This chain links TRBV7-2 with TRBJ2-5; the D gene is possibly TRBD1 (6 bases). This receptor was taken from an adult in good health. CDR3 DNA sequence: TGTGCCAGCAGCTTATTTCCACGGCGCGGACAGAAAGAGACCCAGTACTTC. Its translation: CASSLFPRRGQKETQYF. Full variable domain (rest looked up from reference TRBV7-2 and TRBJ2-5): GAGVSQSPSNKVTEKGKDVELRCDPISGHTALYWYRQSLGQGLEFLIYFQGNSAPDKSGLPSDRFSAERTGGSVSTLTIQRTQQEDSAVYLCASSLFPRRGQKETQYFGPGTRLLVL.